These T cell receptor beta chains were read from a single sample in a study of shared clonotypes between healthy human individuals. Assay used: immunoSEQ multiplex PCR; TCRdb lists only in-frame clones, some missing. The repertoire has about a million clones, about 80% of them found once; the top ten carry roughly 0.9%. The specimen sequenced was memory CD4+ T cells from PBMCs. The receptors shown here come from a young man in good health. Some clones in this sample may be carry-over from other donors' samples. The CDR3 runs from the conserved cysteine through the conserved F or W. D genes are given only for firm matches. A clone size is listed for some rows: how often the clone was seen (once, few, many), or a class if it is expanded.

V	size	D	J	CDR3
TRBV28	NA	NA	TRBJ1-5	CASSLLRAGQALSNQPQHF
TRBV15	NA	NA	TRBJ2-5	CATSRATAVQYF
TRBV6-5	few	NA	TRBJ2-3	CASRPLGISTDTQYF
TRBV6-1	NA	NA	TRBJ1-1	CASNFGRADTEAFF
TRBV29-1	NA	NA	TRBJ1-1	CSVDGGAGFTEAFF
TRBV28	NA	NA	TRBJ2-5	CASSLSLGRPERETQYF
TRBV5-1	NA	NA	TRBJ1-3	CASSFSPGNTIYF
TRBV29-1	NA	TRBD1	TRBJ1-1	CSVVRDRSNTEAFF
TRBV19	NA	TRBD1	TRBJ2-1	CAAARRDRGYNEQFF
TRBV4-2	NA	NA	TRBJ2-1	CASSQDLLAPLNEQFF
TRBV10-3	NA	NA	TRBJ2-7	CAISNTGYEQYF
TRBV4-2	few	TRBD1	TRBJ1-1	CASSQDLQGMGGAFF
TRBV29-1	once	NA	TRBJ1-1	CSVVSGITEAFF
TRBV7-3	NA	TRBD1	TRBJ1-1	CASSPRAGGNTEAFF
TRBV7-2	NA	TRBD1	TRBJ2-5	CASSRAYRGETQYF
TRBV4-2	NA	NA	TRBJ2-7	CASSQGVQFFAEQYF
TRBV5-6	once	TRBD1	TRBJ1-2	CASSSQGGSYGYTF
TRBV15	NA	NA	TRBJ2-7	CATSRAGRENYEQYF
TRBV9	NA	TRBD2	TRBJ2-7	CASSTGTSSGREQYF
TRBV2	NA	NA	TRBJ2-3	CASSRYTRADTQYF
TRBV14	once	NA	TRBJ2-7	CASSRGTVSYEQYF
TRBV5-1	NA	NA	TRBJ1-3	CASSPQGTGNTIYF
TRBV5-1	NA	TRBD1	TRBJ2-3	CASKQGAGTDTQYF
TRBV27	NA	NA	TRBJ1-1	CASSWAAPMNTEAFF
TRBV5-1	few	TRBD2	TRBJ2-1	CASSPSLTSPKEVF
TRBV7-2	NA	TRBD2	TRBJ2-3	CASSPRLAGDRTQYF
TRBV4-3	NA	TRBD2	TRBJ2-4	CASSQDGGSRNIQYF
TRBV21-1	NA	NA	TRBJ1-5	CASSNRGSNQPQHF
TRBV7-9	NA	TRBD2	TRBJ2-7	CASSLSGSAPSEQYF
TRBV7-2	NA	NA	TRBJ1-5	CASSPGTHQPQHF
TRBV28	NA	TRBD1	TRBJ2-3	CASRTDRKRTDTQYF
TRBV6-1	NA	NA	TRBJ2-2	CASTVKVNTGELFF
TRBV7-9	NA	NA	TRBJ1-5	CASSVGGVSNQPQHF
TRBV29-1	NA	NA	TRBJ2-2	CRCRLPSGELFF
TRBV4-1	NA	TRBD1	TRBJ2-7	CASSARGTEIGEQYF
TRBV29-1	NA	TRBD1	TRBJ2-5	CSVAITGTGFGETQYF
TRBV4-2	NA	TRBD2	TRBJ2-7	CASSQVAGGAGEQYF
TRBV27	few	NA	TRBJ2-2	CASSSFTQGKAGELFF
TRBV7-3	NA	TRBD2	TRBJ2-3	CASSFLAGATDTQYF
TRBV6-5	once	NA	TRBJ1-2	CASSYSGIPKYGYTF
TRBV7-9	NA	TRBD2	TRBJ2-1	CASTWSDGRVNEQFF
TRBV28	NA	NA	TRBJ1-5	CASSATSNQPQHF
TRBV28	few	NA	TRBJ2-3	CASIRDHTDTQYF
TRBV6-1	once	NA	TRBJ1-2	CASSEGATGGYGYTF
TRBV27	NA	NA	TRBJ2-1	CASKKSVPSYNEQFF
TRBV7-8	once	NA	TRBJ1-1	CASSRDKQGGNTEAFF
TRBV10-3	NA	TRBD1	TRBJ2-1	CAISGQGSSYNEQFF
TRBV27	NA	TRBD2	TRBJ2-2	CASRTSGTGELFF
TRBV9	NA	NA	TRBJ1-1	CASSAYSGNTEAFF
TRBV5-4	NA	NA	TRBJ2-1	CASSLQGIVGQFF
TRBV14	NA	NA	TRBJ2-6	CASSGAASSGANVLTF
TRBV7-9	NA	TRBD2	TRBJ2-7	CASSLGTSGTYEQYF
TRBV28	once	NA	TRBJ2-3	CASSPHTDTQYF
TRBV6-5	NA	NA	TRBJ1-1	CASSYGPSQVVAFF
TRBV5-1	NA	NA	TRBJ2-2	CASEGGSGTGELFF
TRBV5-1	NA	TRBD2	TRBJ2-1	CASSFGSGPYNEQFF